Below are 3 T cell receptor beta chains sequenced from a single sample in a study of monozygotic twins with inflammatory bowel disease. TCRdb reworked the 5' RACE reads into one entry per CDR3 protein, no DNA. The specimen's table records about 210,000 distinct CDR3 sequences. The sequencing input was blood. Receptors originate from a human donor with ulcerative colitis or Crohn's disease, or a healthy co-twin of an affected twin (not recorded which).

V usage is TRBV6-5 and J usage is TRBJ1-1; TCRdb selects TRBD1, and the lack of DNA leaves this call unchecked. The CDR3 has 17 residues. The germline V gene has CDR1 MNHEY and CDR2 SVGAGI. The CDR3 sequence is CASSYALPGQGKAEAFF.

The genes are TRBV12-3 or TRBV12-4 and TRBJ1-1; the TRBD1 assignment by TCRdb is unverifiable without DNA. The CDR3 runs to 13 residues. CDR3 protein: CASTTGDEDEAFF.

The V gene is TRBV12-3 or TRBV12-4, the J gene TRBJ2-2; TCRdb names TRBD1, which stays unverified in the absence of DNA. This CDR3 has 15 amino acids. This CDR3 reads CASSLGGGNTGELFF.